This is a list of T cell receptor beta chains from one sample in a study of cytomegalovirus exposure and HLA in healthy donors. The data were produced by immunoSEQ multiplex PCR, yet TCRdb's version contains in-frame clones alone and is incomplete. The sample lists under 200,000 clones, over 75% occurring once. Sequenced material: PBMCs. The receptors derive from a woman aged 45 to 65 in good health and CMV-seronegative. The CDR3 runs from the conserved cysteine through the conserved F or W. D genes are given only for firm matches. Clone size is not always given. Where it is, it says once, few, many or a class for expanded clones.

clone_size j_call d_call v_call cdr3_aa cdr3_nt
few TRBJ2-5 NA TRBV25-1 CASNINSGETQYF TGTGCCAGTAACATTAACAGCGGAGAGACCCAGTACTTC
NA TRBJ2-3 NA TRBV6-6 CASSYTTYGDTQYF TGTGCCAGCAGTTATACGACTTACGGCGATACGCAGTATTTT
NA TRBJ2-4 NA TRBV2 CASRPGTTIAKNIQYF TGTGCCAGCAGACCTGGGACAACGATAGCCAAAAACATTCAGTACTTC
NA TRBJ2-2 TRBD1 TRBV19 CASSTGQGAGELFF TGTGCCAGTAGTACCGGACAGGGGGCCGGGGAGCTGTTTTTT
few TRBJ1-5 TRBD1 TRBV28 CASSAGTAVYSNQPQHF TGTGCCAGCAGTGCCGGGACAGCTGTTTATAGCAATCAGCCCCAGCATTTT
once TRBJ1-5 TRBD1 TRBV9 CASSPGTGVSGQPQHF TGTGCCAGCAGCCCAGGGACAGGGGTTTCTGGTCAGCCCCAGCATTTT
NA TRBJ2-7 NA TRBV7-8 CASSLVGSSYEQYF TGTGCCAGCAGCTTAGTGGGCAGCTCCTACGAGCAGTACTTC
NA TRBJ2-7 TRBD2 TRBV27 CASSFNAGVPSEF TGTGCCAGCAGTTTTAATGCGGGGGTTCCATCCGAATTC
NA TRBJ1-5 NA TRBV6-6 CASSYSGGDNQPQHF TGTGCCAGCAGTTACTCAGGGGGAGACAATCAGCCCCAGCATTTT
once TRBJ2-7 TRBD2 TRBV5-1 CASSPRSGRSSYEQYF TGCGCCAGCAGCCCCAGGAGCGGGAGAAGCTCCTACGAGCAGTACTTC
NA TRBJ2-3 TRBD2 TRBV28 CATCSSGGSDTQYF TGTGCCACCTGTTCTAGCGGGGGATCGGATACGCAGTATTTT
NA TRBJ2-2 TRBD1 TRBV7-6 CASSPRGQGNTGELFF TGTGCCAGCAGCCCGCGGGGACAGGGGAACACCGGGGAGCTGTTTTTT
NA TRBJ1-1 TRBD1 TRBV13 CASSPPTRTGGVAFF TGTGCCAGCAGCCCCCCCACCCGCACAGGGGGCGTCGCTTTCTTT
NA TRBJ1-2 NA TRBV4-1 CASSQESDSYGYTF TGCGCCAGCAGCCAAGAGTCCGACAGCTATGGCTACACCTTC
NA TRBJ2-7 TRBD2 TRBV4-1 CASSQGLAGGYEQYF TGCGCCAGCAGCCAAGGACTAGCGGGGGGCTACGAGCAGTACTTC
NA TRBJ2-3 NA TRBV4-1 CASSQRGSAPTTDTQYF TGCGCCAGCAGCCAAAGGGGGAGTGCTCCAACCACAGATACGCAGTATTTT
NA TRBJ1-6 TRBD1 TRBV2 CASSELTGGYNSPLHF TGTGCCAGCAGTGAACTGACAGGGGGTTATAATTCACCCCTCCACTTT
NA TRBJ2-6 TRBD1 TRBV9 CASSVVPGGINGANVLTF TGTGCCAGCAGCGTAGTCCCAGGGGGCATTAATGGGGCCAACGTCCTGACTTTC
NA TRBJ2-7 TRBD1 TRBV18 CASSPGTGSSYEQYF TGTGCCAGCTCCCCCGGGACAGGGAGCTCCTACGAGCAGTACTTC
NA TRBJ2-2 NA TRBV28 CASSFTADSLNTGELFF TGTGCCAGCAGTTTTACCGCGGACAGCCTGAACACCGGGGAGCTGTTTTTT
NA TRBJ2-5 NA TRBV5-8 CASSGQYQETQYF TGTGCCAGCAGCGGACAGTACCAAGAGACCCAGTACTTC
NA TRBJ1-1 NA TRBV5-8 CASSLSRTLAFF TGTGCCAGCAGCTTGTCGCGGACTCTGGCTTTCTTT
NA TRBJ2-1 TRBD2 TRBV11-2 CASSLERTSIYNEQFF TGTGCCAGCAGCTTAGAACGGACTAGTATATACAATGAGCAGTTCTTC
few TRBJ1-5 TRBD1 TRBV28 CASSLMTGSQPQHF TGTGCCAGCAGCCTAATGACAGGGTCTCAGCCCCAGCATTTT
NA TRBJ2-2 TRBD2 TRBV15 CATSRGVGGGETGELFF TGTGCCACCAGCAGAGGCGTGGGCGGGGGGGAGACCGGGGAGCTGTTTTTT
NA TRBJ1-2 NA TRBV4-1 CASRKPGQDYGYTF TGCGCCAGCAGAAAACCGGGACAAGATTATGGCTACACCTTC
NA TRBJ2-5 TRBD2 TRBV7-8 CASSQGLAGGLETQYF TGTGCCAGCAGCCAGGGACTAGCGGGGGGGCTGGAGACCCAGTACTTC
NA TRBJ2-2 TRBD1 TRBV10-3 CAIRADRPNTGELFF TGTGCCATCAGGGCGGACAGGCCGAACACCGGGGAGCTGTTTTTT
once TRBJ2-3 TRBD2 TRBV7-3 CASSLSGRAEDTQYF TGTGCCAGCAGCTTAAGCGGGAGGGCCGAAGATACGCAGTATTTT
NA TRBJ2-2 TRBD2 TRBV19 CASSIDPLGLAGVSTGELFF TGTGCCAGTAGTATAGACCCCTTGGGACTAGCGGGAGTAAGCACCGGGGAGCTGTTTTTT
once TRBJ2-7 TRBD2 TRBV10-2 CATDGGGSSYEQYF TGCGCCACCGACGGCGGGGGGAGCTCCTACGAGCAGTACTTC
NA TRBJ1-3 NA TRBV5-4 CASSSDRGGRGNTIYF TGTGCCAGCAGCTCAGATAGGGGGGGGCGTGGAAACACCATATATTTT
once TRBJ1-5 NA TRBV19 CASSMRTHQPQHF TGTGCCAGTAGTATGAGAACTCATCAGCCCCAGCATTTT
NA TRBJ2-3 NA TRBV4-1 CASRGGGMSTDTQYF TGCGCCAGCAGGGGAGGCGGGATGAGCACAGATACGCAGTATTTT
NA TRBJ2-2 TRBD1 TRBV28 CASSHGTGNAGELFF TGTGCCAGCAGCCACGGGACAGGGAATGCCGGGGAGCTGTTTTTT
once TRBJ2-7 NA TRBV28 CASRGPYEQYF TGTGCCAGCAGGGGCCCCTACGAGCAGTACTTC
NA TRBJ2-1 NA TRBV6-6 CASSYSGNSYNEQFF TGTGCCAGCAGTTACTCGGGCAATTCCTACAATGAGCAGTTCTTC
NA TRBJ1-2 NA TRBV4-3 CASSQLPGGLPYGYTF TGCGCCAGCAGCCAATTACCAGGAGGATTACCATATGGCTACACCTTC
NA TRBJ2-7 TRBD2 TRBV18 CASSPQGLAGVYEQYF TGTGCCAGCTCACCACAGGGACTAGCGGGGGTCTACGAGCAGTACTTC
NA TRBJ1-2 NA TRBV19 CASAKWGGNYGYTF TGTGCCAGTGCGAAGTGGGGGGGTAACTATGGCTACACCTTC
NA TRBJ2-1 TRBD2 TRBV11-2 CASSLVQGASGSHNEQFF TGTGCCAGCAGCTTAGTGCAGGGGGCTAGCGGGAGTCACAATGAGCAGTTCTTC
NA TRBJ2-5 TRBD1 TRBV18 CASSPGATGNKETQYF TGTGCCAGCTCACCGGGTGCGACAGGGAATAAAGAGACCCAGTACTTC
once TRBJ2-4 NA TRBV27 CASSLSARAKNIQYF TGTGCCAGCAGTTTATCGGCCAGGGCCAAAAACATTCAGTACTTC
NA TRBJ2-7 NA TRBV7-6 CASSLNSYEQYF TGTGCCAGCAGCCTAAATTCCTACGAGCAGTACTTC
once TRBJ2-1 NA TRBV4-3 CASSQEGSSYNEQFF TGCGCCAGCAGCCAAGAGGGCAGTTCCTACAATGAGCAGTTCTTC
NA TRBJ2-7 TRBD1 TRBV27 CASSLRDRGSYEQYF TGTGCCAGCAGTTTAAGGGACAGGGGGAGCTACGAGCAGTACTTC
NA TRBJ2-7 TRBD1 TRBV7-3 CASSLDRVLGLGYEQYF TGTGCCAGCAGCTTAGACAGGGTTTTAGGATTGGGTTACGAGCAGTACTTC
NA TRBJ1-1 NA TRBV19 CATNERLRSTEAFF TGTGCCACCAACGAAAGGCTAAGGAGCACTGAAGCTTTCTTT
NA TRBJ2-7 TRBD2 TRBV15 CATSKKGLNYEQYF TGTGCCACCAGCAAAAAGGGACTAAACTACGAGCAGTACTTC
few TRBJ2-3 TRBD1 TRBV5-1 CASSAGQGRTDTQYF TGCGCCAGCAGCGCGGGACAGGGGAGAACAGATACGCAGTATTTT
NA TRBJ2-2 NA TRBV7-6 CASSMAGLNTGELFF TGTGCCAGCAGCATGGCAGGTCTTAACACCGGGGAGCTGTTTTTT
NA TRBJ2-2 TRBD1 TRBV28 CASSRIQYRGQGALTGELFF TGTGCCAGCAGCCGTATACAATACCGGGGACAGGGGGCGCTCACCGGGGAGCTGTTTTTT
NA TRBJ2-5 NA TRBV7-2 CASSYRVGETQYF TGTGCCAGCAGTTACAGGGTCGGAGAGACCCAGTACTTC
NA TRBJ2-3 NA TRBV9 CASSVESDRTDTQYF TGTGCCAGCAGCGTAGAAAGCGATCGCACAGATACGCAGTATTTT
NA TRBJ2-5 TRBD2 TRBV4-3 CASSQVLSGEETQYF TGCGCCAGCAGCCAAGTCCTTAGCGGGGAGGAGACCCAGTACTTC
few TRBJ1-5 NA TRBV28 CASTIGGQPQHF TGTGCCAGCACCATCGGGGGTCAGCCCCAGCATTTT
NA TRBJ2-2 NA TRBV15 CATSRGGLEPGELFF TGTGCCACCAGCCGTGGGGGCCTAGAACCCGGGGAGCTGTTTTTT
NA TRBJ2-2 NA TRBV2 CARSSRDTGELFF TGTGCCAGGAGCTCGAGGGACACCGGGGAGCTGTTTTTT